This TCR beta chain comes out of a study of blood T cell repertoires in COVID-19. Study-wide context: Nucleic acid was either cDNA or gDNA, and it came from T cells, B-cell-depleted T cells, or PBMCs.

Recruits, aged roughly 18 to 90 years, lived in 20 to 30 US areas. Assignments of participants to cohorts depended upon their own reported clinical history. The data were produced by immunoSEQ multiplex PCR, yet TCRdb's version contains in-frame clones alone and is incomplete. The table shows about 180,000 clones, with 75% to 90% occurring only once. Sequencing was carried out using PBMCs or T cells enriched from blood (not recorded which). The source of this sequence is a woman between 40 and 55 years old with acute COVID-19.

Written as DNA, the CDR3 is TGTGCCAGCAGCCCCGAGCGGGACAGGAGAAATCAGCCCCAGCATTTT. Its translation: CASSPERDRRNQPQHF. J is TRBJ1-5 and V is TRBV5-6; 8 positions match TRBD1. Germline V gives CDR1 SGHDT, CDR2 YYEEEE. The V and J ends lost 4 bases and 4 bases, in that order; junction bases with no gene match: 10. This CDR3 contains 16 residues.